This TCR beta chain stems from a study of cytomegalovirus exposure and HLA in healthy donors. On the study more broadly: Later analysis reported that the roughly 120 validation repertoires shared the platform of the 650 to 700 first-cohort repertoires.

Repertoires were generated with immunoSEQ multiplex PCR, while TCRdb's copy carries only in-frame clones and drops some. This sample has 100,000 to 120,000 clones; roughly 88% occur once, and the top ten carry 1.4%. Study-level points and caveats: According to the study, around 180 TCR beta chains were cytomegalovirus-associated. Subsequent analysis of the 120 or so validation repertoires found a tendency for first-cohort TCR clusters to co-occur.

To note about this clone: Its antigen is as yet unknown.

V lost 0 bases to trimming and J lost 1 base, with 10 bases between them. In germline, CDR1 is SGHRS, CDR2 YFSETQ. This CDR3 region has 15 residues. This clonotype was obtained from a woman aged 25-40 years in good health and CMV-seropositive. The source material was PBMCs. The V and J genes are TRBV5-1 and TRBJ1-1, with D tentatively TRBD1 (5 bases). The CDR3 DNA follows: TGCGCCAGCAGCTTGGGGAGGGGACCGAACACTGAAGCTTTCTTT. Its translation: CASSLGRGPNTEAFF.